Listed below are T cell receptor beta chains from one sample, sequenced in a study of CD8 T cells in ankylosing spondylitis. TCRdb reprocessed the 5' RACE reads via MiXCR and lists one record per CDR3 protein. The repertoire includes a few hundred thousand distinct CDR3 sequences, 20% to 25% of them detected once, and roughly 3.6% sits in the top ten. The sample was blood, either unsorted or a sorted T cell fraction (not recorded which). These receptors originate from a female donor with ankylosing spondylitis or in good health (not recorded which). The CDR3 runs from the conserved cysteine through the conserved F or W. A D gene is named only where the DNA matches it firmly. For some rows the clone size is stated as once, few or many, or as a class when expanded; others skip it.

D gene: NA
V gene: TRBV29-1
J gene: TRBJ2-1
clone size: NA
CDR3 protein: CSVGLVSYNEQFF
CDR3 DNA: TGCAGCGTTGGACTAGTGAGCTACAATGAGCAGTTCTTC

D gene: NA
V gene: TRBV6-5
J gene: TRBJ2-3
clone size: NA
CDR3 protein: CASSYSGGWADTQYF
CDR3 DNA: TGTGCCAGCAGTTACTCGGGGGGCTGGGCAGATACGCAGTATTTT

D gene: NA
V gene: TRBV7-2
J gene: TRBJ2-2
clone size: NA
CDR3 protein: CASSLQVGRTNTGELFF
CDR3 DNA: TGTGCCAGCAGCTTACAAGTTGGAAGAACCAACACCGGGGAGCTGTTTTTT

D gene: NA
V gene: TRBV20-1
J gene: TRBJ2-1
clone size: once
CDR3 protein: CSASQRRGYNEQFF
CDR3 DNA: TGCAGTGCTAGCCAGCGTCGGGGCTACAATGAGCAGTTCTTC

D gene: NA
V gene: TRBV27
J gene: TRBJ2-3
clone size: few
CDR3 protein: CASSRTYDMDTQYF
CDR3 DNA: TGTGCCAGCAGCCGGACATACGACATGGATACGCAGTATTTT

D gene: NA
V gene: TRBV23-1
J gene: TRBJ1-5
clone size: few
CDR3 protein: CASSQSILRKPQHF
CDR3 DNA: TGCGCCAGCAGTCAATCGATACTTAGGAAGCCCCAGCATTTT

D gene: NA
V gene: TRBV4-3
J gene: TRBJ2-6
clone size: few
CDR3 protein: CASSQDWSSGANVLTF
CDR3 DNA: TGCGCCAGCAGCCAAGACTGGTCCTCTGGGGCCAACGTCCTGACTTTC

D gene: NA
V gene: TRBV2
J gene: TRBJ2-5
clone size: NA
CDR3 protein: CASSEVQETQYF
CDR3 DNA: TGTGCCAGCAGTGAGGTACAAGAGACCCAGTACTTC

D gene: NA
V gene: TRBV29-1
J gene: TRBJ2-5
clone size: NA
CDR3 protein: CSVEDDRASGETQYF
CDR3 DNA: TGCAGCGTTGAAGATGACAGGGCGAGCGGGGAGACCCAGTACTTC

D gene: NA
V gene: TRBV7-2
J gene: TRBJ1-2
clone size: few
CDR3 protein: CASSFQGRNGYTF
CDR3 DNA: TGTGCCAGCAGCTTCCAGGGGCGGAATGGCTACACCTTC

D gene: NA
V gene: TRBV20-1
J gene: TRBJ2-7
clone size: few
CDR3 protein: CSARQPSALGDEQYF
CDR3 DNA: TGCAGTGCTAGACAACCTAGCGCCCTTGGAGACGAGCAGTACTTC

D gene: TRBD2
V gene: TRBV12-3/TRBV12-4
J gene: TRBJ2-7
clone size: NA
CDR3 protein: CASRTSGPYEQYF
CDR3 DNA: TGTGCCAGTAGGACTAGCGGACCCTACGAGCAGTACTTC

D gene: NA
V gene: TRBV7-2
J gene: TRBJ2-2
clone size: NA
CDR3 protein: CASSPSSATNTGELFF
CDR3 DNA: TGTGCCAGCAGCCCAAGTAGCGCCACGAACACCGGGGAGCTGTTTTTT

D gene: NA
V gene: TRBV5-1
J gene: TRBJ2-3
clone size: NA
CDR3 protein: CASSLGPGRQRDTQYF
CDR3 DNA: TGCGCCAGCAGCTTGGGGCCAGGGAGGCAGAGAGATACGCAGTATTTT

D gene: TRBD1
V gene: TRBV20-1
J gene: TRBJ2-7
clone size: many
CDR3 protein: CSARVGGQGAEQYF
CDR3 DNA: TGCAGTGCTAGAGTCGGGGGACAGGGGGCCGAGCAGTACTTC